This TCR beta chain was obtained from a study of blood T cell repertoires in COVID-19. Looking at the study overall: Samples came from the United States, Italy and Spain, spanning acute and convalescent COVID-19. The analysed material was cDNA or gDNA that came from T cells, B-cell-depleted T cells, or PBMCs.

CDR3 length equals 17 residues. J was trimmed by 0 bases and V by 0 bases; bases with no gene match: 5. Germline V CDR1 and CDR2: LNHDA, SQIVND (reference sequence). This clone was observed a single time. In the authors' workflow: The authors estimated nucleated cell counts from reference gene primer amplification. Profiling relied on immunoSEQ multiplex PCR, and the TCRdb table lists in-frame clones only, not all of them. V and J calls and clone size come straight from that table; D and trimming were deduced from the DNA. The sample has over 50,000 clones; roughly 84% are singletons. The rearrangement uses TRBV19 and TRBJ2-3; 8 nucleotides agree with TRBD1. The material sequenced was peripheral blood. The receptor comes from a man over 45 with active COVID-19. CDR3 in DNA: TGTGCCAGTAGTATAGATCTGGGGACAGGTAGCACAGATACGCAGTATTTT. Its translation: CASSIDLGTGSTDTQYF.